A single sample is the source of the 26 T cell receptor beta chains below, sequenced in a study of identical twins. TCRdb reprocessed the 5' RACE reads with MiXCR, giving one entry per CDR3 protein. The data hold fewer than 650,000 distinct CDR3 sequences, with approximately 9.6% observed a single time. This same sample was also part of a study on yellow fever vaccine responses in identical twins.

Sequencing was carried out using PBMCs. The receptors were sampled from a woman younger than 30 in good health.

This clonotype was seen ten or more times. This chain connects TRBV29-1 to TRBJ2-7, with a weak D call TRBD2 (7 bases). The V end was cut by 3 bases, the J end by 2 bases, with 17 bases between. This CDR3 spans 15 amino acids. Germline loops: CDR1 SQVTM, CDR2 ANQGSEA. The DNA of the CDR3 is TGCAGCGTTGATCGGCCGGGGGGCGAAACCTACGAGCAGTACTTC. Encoded protein: CSVDRPGGETYEQYF.

CDR3 sequence: CASSLDVEQGTDTQYF. CDR3 bases: TGTGCCAGCAGCTTAGATGTGGAGCAGGGCACAGATACGCAGTATTTT. The rearrangement uses TRBV7-2 and TRBJ2-3; no definite D call. The CDR3 has 16 amino acids. The V gene lost 1 base and the J gene lost 1 base, with 12 bases spanning the gap. The germline V gene has CDR1 SGHTA and CDR2 FQGNSA.

This clonotype was counted ten times or more. The CDR3 sequence is CASMETSGGGNEQFF. In DNA, the CDR3 is TGTGCCAGCATGGAGACTAGCGGGGGGGGCAATGAGCAGTTCTTC. The gene calls are TRBV3-1 and TRBJ2-1; 14 bases fit TRBD2. CDR3 length: 15 amino acids. The J segment lost 6 bases and the V segment lost 7 bases, leaving 5 bases of the junction unmatched. The V gene's germline CDR1 is LGHDT and CDR2 YNNKEL (reference sequence).

The chain links TRBV4-2 to TRBJ1-1; no firm D call. There are 13 residues in the CDR3. Trimming took off 1 base at V and 8 bases at J, with 11 bases between the two ends. In germline, CDR1 is LGHNA, CDR2 YNFKEQ. The CDR3 bases are TGTGCCAGCAGCCAAGTGGGCGGCCCGGAAGCTTTCTTT. The encoded protein is CASSQVGGPEAFF.

This clonotype occurred many times. The junction differs from germline at one of its ends, possibly a read error. The chain employs TRBV7-2 and TRBJ2-7; either TRBD1 or TRBD2 may supply D (6 bases each). Germline CDR1 and CDR2: SGHTA and FQGNSA. The CDR3 totals 12 residues. CDR3 bases: TGCGCCAGCAGCTCACAGGGAGGCGAGCAGTACTTC. This sequence encodes CASSSQGGEQYF.

This clonotype was detected only a few times. The J gene is TRBJ2-3, the V gene TRBV12-3 or TRBV12-4, with 8 bases aligning to TRBD2. CDR3 size: 19 residues. The trim removed 0 bases at V and 2 bases at J, leaving 13 bases unmatched. The CDR3: CASSLARGLAGALTDTQYF. In DNA form, the CDR3 reads TGTGCCAGCAGTTTAGCGAGGGGTCTAGCGGGCGCCCTCACAGATACGCAGTATTTT.

The chain recombines TRBV6-2 or TRBV6-3 with TRBJ2-1; D is possibly TRBD2 (6 bases). The germline gives CDR1 MNHEY, CDR2 SVGEGT. The CDR3 is made up of 15 amino acids. Trimming removed 2 bases from V and 9 bases from J, with 17 bases in between. CDR3 coding DNA: TGTGCCAGCAGTTACCTCGGAGGGGCGGGGAGTGAGCAGTTCTTC. Translated: CASSYLGGAGSEQFF.

This clonotype appeared a few times. The rearrangement joins TRBV4-1 to TRBJ2-7; D gene unclear. V gave up 0 bases and J gave up 2 bases, with 8 bases separating them. CDR3 length: 14 amino acids. Germline CDR1 MGHRA, CDR2 YSYEKL. The CDR3 is CASSQDSKTYEQYF. The CDR3 region has the DNA TGCGCCAGCAGCCAAGATTCTAAAACCTACGAGCAGTACTTC.

This clonotype occurred many times. The chain uses TRBV5-1 and TRBJ2-7; a weak D match, TRBD2 (5 bases). CDR1 is SGHRS and CDR2 is YFSETQ in the germline V gene. V lost 0 bases to trimming and J lost 0 bases, with 7 bases between them. The CDR3 covers 14 residues. The CDR3 spells CASSLEGSSYEQYF. The CDR3 region has the DNA TGCGCCAGCAGCTTGGAAGGGAGCTCCTACGAGCAGTACTTC.

This rearrangement joins TRBV20-1 to TRBJ2-1, with 11 bases lining up with TRBD2. Germline CDR1 DFQATT, CDR2 SNEGSKA (reference sequence). J was trimmed by 8 bases and V by 6 bases; bases with no gene match: 12. The CDR3 has 15 amino acids. CDR3 sequence (DNA): TGCAGTGCAATTTTTTTTAGGACTAGCGGGCATGAGCAGTTCTTC. Its protein is CSAIFFRTSGHEQFF.

This clonotype was counted between two and nine times. This chain connects TRBV4-1 to TRBJ2-7, with 8 nucleotides matching TRBD2. This CDR3 comprises 15 residues. Germline-derived CDR1 and CDR2 are MGHRA and YSYEKL. Trimming cost V 1 base and J 4 bases; bases outside gene matches: 6. The CDR3 sequence is CASSQAGVAGYEQYF. In nucleotides, the CDR3 is TGCGCCAGCAGCCAAGCGGGGGTAGCGGGATACGAGCAGTACTTC.

This clonotype turned up a few times. The rearrangement links TRBV29-1 to TRBJ2-5, with 8 bases identical to TRBD2. Unmatched junction bases numbered 7, after V lost 4 bases and J lost 3 bases. From germline, CDR1 is SQVTM and CDR2 ANQGSEA. This CDR3 region has 14 residues. The CDR3 protein is CSVAGGGQKETQYF. The DNA for the CDR3 is TGCAGCGTTGCGGGGGGGGGTCAAAAAGAGACCCAGTACTTC.

The table lists this clonotype with many counts. The rearrangement links TRBV10-3 to TRBJ2-1; TRBD2 might be the D (7 bases). V was pared by 3 bases and J by 4 bases, with 16 bases between. The CDR3 is 16 residues long. Germline CDR1 is ENHRY and CDR2 is SYGVKD. The CDR3 loop reads CAISDEAGALYNEQFF. The CDR3 nucleotides read TGTGCCATCAGTGATGAGGCGGGGGCCCTATACAATGAGCAGTTCTTC.

This clonotype was observed at least ten times. The V gene is TRBV5-1, the J gene TRBJ1-5, with a tentative D call TRBD1 (5 bases). CDR1 and CDR2 (germline): SGHRS, YFSETQ. The CDR3 spans 14 residues. V was cut by 4 bases and J by 2 bases, with 10 bases left in between. CDR3 residues: CASSPGSGNQPQHF. CDR3 nucleotides: TGCGCCAGCAGCCCAGGGAGTGGCAATCAGCCCCAGCATTTT. Complete variable domain (other parts from reference TRBV5-1 and TRBJ1-5): KAGVTQTPRYLIKTRGQQVTLSCSPISGHRSVSWYQQTPGQGLQFLFEYFSETQRNKGNFPGRFSGRQFSNSRSEMNVSTLELGDSALYLCASSPGSGNQPQHFGDGTRLSIL.

This clonotype came up a few times. The V and J genes are TRBV27 and TRBJ2-3; weak D call: TRBD1 (5 bases). With 2 bases removed from V and 5 bases from J, the gap between germline ends came to 17 bases. The CDR3 runs to 16 residues. Looked up from germline, CDR1 is MNHEY and CDR2 is SMNVEV (reference sequence). The CDR3 reads CASSLGYGRAEDTQYF. CDR3 nucleotide sequence: TGTGCCAGCAGTTTAGGTTACGGCAGGGCTGAAGATACGCAGTATTTT.

This clonotype was seen ten or more times. The rearrangement joins TRBV3-1 to TRBJ2-7; 7 positions match TRBD2. Germline-derived CDR1 and CDR2 are LGHDT and YNNKEL (reference sequence). V trimming: 5 bases; J trimming: 0 bases; junction bases outside the gene matches: 7. This CDR3 region has 15 residues. The CDR3 reads CASSLGWEGSYEQYF. CDR3 bases: TGTGCCAGCAGCTTGGGGTGGGAGGGCTCCTACGAGCAGTACTTC.

The chain is built from TRBV14 and TRBJ2-7, with unresolved D. This CDR3 is built from 11 residues. In germline, CDR1 is SGHDN, CDR2 FVKESK. Trimming took 3 bases from V and 7 from J, leaving 7 bases between them. CDR3 DNA: TGTGCCAGCAGCCACTCGTGGGAGCAGTACTTC. As protein: CASSHSWEQYF.

This clonotype was observed a handful of times. V usage is TRBV5-1 and J usage is TRBJ2-7; 7 positions match TRBD2. Germline CDR1 reads SGHRS; CDR2 reads YFSETQ. CDR3 length: 14 amino acids. The V and J ends lost 3 bases and 2 bases, in that order; junction bases with no gene match: 5. The CDR3 region has the DNA TGCGCCAGCAGCTCCGCGGGGGTGACCTACGAGCAGTACTTC. The encoded protein is CASSSAGVTYEQYF.

This clonotype was observed many times. The V gene is TRBV11-2, the J gene TRBJ2-7; D gene uncertain. Deletions cut 5 bases from V and 3 bases from J, with 14 bases between. This CDR3 spans 14 amino acids. The germline CDR1 and CDR2 sequences are SGHAT and FQNNGV. CDR3 in amino acids: CASSQFGPGYEQYF. CDR3 DNA: TGTGCCAGCAGCCAGTTCGGGCCTGGCTACGAGCAGTACTTC.

This clonotype has a handful of counts. The chain employs TRBV6-5 and TRBJ2-3, with D perhaps TRBD2 (6 bases). Germline lookup yields CDR1 MNHEY and CDR2 SVGAGI. V lost 4 bases and J 6 bases, leaving 17 bases between the germline ends. This CDR3 is built from 15 residues. DNA for the CDR3: TGTGCCAGCAGTTCCTTTTCCGGGGGTGTGGATACGCAGTATTTT. Residues: CASSSFSGGVDTQYF.

This clonotype was found a few times. The V gene is TRBV24-1, the J gene TRBJ2-7; TRBD1 might be the D (6 bases). The germline CDR1 and CDR2 sequences are KGHDR and SFDVKD. This CDR3 comprises 13 residues. Trimming cost V 1 base and J 6 bases, with 9 bases left between them. The DNA of the CDR3 is TGTGCCACCAGTGATTTTACAGGGCCCGAGCAGTACTTC. Encoded protein: CATSDFTGPEQYF.

This clonotype was seen many times. The V call is TRBV12-3 or TRBV12-4, the J call TRBJ2-2; no definite D call. V was clipped by 8 bases and J by 6 bases, with 13 bases between them. The CDR3 is 13 residues long. CDR3 sequence: CASHAAASGELFF. The CDR3 coding sequence is TGTGCCAGCCACGCGGCAGCATCCGGGGAGCTGTTTTTT.

The chain is built from TRBV7-9 and TRBJ2-7; D is ambiguous. Germline loops: CDR1 SEHNR, CDR2 FQNEAQ (reference sequence). The CDR3 covers 14 residues. V was pared by 5 bases and J by 5 bases, with 16 bases between. CDR3 sequence (DNA): TGTGCCAGCAGCCGTACAGAGTCGAATCACGAGCAGTACTTC. Its protein is CASSRTESNHEQYF.

There are a few counts of this clonotype. This chain uses TRBV20-1 with TRBJ1-6; no reliable D call. Trimming removed 4 bases at V and 7 bases at J, with 8 bases between. Germline V gene data show CDR1 as DFQATT and CDR2 as SNEGSKA (reference sequence). The CDR3 is made up of 12 amino acids. DNA for the CDR3: TGCAGTGCTACAGACGGAAATTCACCCCTCCACTTT. Translating gives CSATDGNSPLHF.

V usage is TRBV28 and J usage is TRBJ2-1; possible D gene TRBD2, 5 bases. The CDR3 is made up of 17 amino acids. Per the germline V gene, CDR1 is MDHEN and CDR2 is SYDVKM. V gave up 7 bases and J gave up 1 base, with 20 bases separating them. As DNA, the CDR3 is TGTGCCAGCACCTCGAAGTGGCTTGGGAGATCCTACAATGAGCAGTTCTTC. Translation: CASTSKWLGRSYNEQFF.

The chain links TRBV7-9 to TRBJ2-3, with D possibly matching TRBD1 (6 bases). V was cut by 0 bases and J by 6 bases, with 13 bases left in between. The CDR3 length is 15 residues. Germline V CDR1 and CDR2: SEHNR, FQNEAQ (reference sequence). CDR3 amino acids: CASSLAGAGPDTQYF. CDR3 DNA: TGTGCCAGCAGCTTAGCGGGGGCAGGGCCCGATACGCAGTATTTT.